A single sample is the source of the 3 T cell receptor beta chains below, sequenced in a study of CD8 T cells in Susac syndrome. Roughly 0.45 to 1 ug RNA was reverse transcribed with random hexamers. TCRdb re-analysed the immunoSEQ multiplex PCR reads in MiXCR, keeping a single row per CDR3 protein. The sample consists of a few hundred thousand distinct CDR3 sequences, roughly nine tenths of them appearing once. Sequenced input: CD4+ T cells from PBMCs. The receptor set was obtained from a human donor with multiple sclerosis.

The chain is built from TRBV12-3 or TRBV12-4 and TRBJ2-6, with 11 bases that match TRBD2. The V and J ends lost 2 bases and 0 bases, in that order; junction bases with no gene match: 3. CDR3 length: 18 amino acids. The CDR3 DNA reads as TGTGCCAGCAGTTTATTAGCGGGAGGGTACTCTGGGGCCAACGTCCTGACTTTC. Its protein is CASSLLAGGYSGANVLTF.

This chain joins TRBV12-3 or TRBV12-4 and TRBJ2-1; D call uncertain. The CDR3 extends over 17 amino acids. The V end lost 6 bases, the J end lost 0 bases, and 18 bases lay between the germline ends. The CDR3 DNA reads TGTGCCAGCAGCCCCCTCTTTCCGTTGAGCTCCTACAATGAGCAGTTCTTC. Its translation is CASSPLFPLSSYNEQFF.

V gene TRBV6-5 combines with J gene TRBJ1-1; 8 nucleotides align to TRBD1. Germline CDR1 reads MNHEY; CDR2 reads SVGAGI. The CDR3 consists of 15 residues. V was clipped by 0 bases and J by 6 bases; unmatched bases: 6. CDR3 loop: CASSYSWQGASEAFF. The CDR3 bases are TGTGCCAGCAGTTACTCTTGGCAGGGGGCGTCTGAAGCTTTCTTT.